The rows below give T cell receptor beta chains drawn from one sample of a study of T cell repertoires in cytomegalovirus infection. These TCRs are of unknown antigen specificity. TCRdb analysed the reads with MiXCR anew, one entry per CDR3 protein. The sample contains about 34,000 distinct CDR3 sequences, about 48% of which appear only once. Sequences were derived from CD8+ T cells from cultured PBMCs, sampled from culture after CMV antigen stimulation. Every receptor here comes from a human donor in good health (CMV status not recorded). Some clones in this sample may be carry-over from other donors' samples. CDR3s leave out the opening cysteine and the closing phenylalanine or tryptophan.

CDR3aa: ASSSATFFYEQY; v_gene: TRBV27
CDR3aa: ASSLDTTNTGELF; v_gene: TRBV6-5
CDR3aa: AITKGDSDNEQF; v_gene: TRBV5-1
CDR3aa: ASSLGGGRRGYT; v_gene: TRBV12-3/TRBV12-4
CDR3aa: ASRVPGSLYGYT; v_gene: TRBV27
CDR3aa: ASSLTGDTEAF; v_gene: TRBV7-3
CDR3aa: ASSQDRQGNQPQH; v_gene: TRBV4-1
CDR3aa: ASRGQQGIMDYT; v_gene: TRBV2
CDR3aa: ASSWRDNPYEQY; v_gene: TRBV5-3
CDR3aa: ASSPWKKTGELF; v_gene: TRBV18
CDR3aa: ATRDDASTDTQY; v_gene: TRBV6-6
CDR3aa: ASSDTGTGGAQGREQY; v_gene: TRBV7-9
CDR3aa: ASSPSLGDYGYT; v_gene: TRBV7-4
CDR3aa: ASSSSRYEQY; v_gene: TRBV12-3/TRBV12-4
CDR3aa: ASNQREGTYEQY; v_gene: TRBV28
CDR3aa: ASSRDFSTDTQY; v_gene: TRBV7-6
CDR3aa: ASSHPTGLSYGYT; v_gene: TRBV4-1
CDR3aa: SALGLEAF; v_gene: TRBV29-1
CDR3aa: ASSSGRRDTEAF; v_gene: TRBV7-8
CDR3aa: ATYNPQY; v_gene: TRBV7-8
CDR3aa: ASSSPQGGAGYT; v_gene: TRBV7-9
CDR3aa: ASSLNRQEGREQY; v_gene: TRBV5-5
CDR3aa: ASSFNRETGELF; v_gene: TRBV27
CDR3aa: SVGEGVGPV; v_gene: TRBV29-1
CDR3aa: AISHHPSSYNSPLH; v_gene: TRBV10-3
CDR3aa: ASSYSIPPHSNQPQH; v_gene: TRBV6-5
CDR3aa: ASSLGQGRWDGANVLT; v_gene: TRBV11-2
CDR3aa: SARQPRGRTTEAF; v_gene: TRBV20-1
CDR3aa: ASIARDLGTGELF; v_gene: TRBV19
CDR3aa: ASSSSPGEVDYGYT; v_gene: TRBV7-9
CDR3aa: ASNLQGLNTEAF; v_gene: TRBV6-2/TRBV6-3
CDR3aa: ASIELLGSKRSDTQY; v_gene: TRBV7-9
CDR3aa: ASSTGALEQY; v_gene: TRBV6-2/TRBV6-3
CDR3aa: ASSTDRGNREKLF; v_gene: TRBV11-2
CDR3aa: ASFPGHGQPYNEQF; v_gene: TRBV7-2
CDR3aa: ASRASRNNEQF; v_gene: TRBV6-1
CDR3aa: DSSSRDIGCYEHY; v_gene: TRBV7-6
CDR3aa: ASSLFWTGFLGNYGYT; v_gene: TRBV5-6
CDR3aa: ATQGAYEQY; v_gene: TRBV24-1
CDR3aa: ASSVAGSGNTIY; v_gene: TRBV9
CDR3aa: ASSQEPRDRGTGELF; v_gene: TRBV4-2
CDR3aa: ASSIIADGEMNTEAF; v_gene: TRBV19